This TCR beta chain was retrieved from a study of tumor-infiltrating lymphocytes in oesophageal squamous cell carcinoma. MiXCR, applied by TCRdb to the PCR reads, yields one record per CDR3 protein. The data hold more than 15,000 distinct CDR3 sequences, with roughly 40% observed a single time. The sequencing input was normal esophageal tissue next to the tumor. This TCR was sampled from a female donor with esophageal squamous cell carcinoma.

The CDR3 DNA sequence: TGTGCCAGCAGCTTAGGCTCCCGGATCGGGGAGACCCAGTACTTC. Amino acids: CASSLGSRIGETQYF. The chain employs TRBV7-6 and TRBJ2-5; D gene unclear. V lost 1 base to trimming and J lost 5 bases, with 14 bases between them. This CDR3 has 15 amino acids. The germline V gene encodes CDR1 SGHVS and CDR2 FNYEAQ.